The sequence of this T cell receptor beta chain was determined in a study of T cells in Graves' hyperthyroidism and ophthalmopathy. RNA transcripts gave rise to amplified TCR beta CDR3 regions. HTBI primers were the set used in a first-round RT-PCR of the TCR CDR3. MiXCR, run by TCRdb on the multiplex PCR reads, gives a single entry per CDR3 protein. The profile shows fewer than 650,000 distinct CDR3 sequences, approximately 15% of them singletons. This clonotype came up a few times. Trimming took 0 bases from V and 1 from J; bases not matched to a gene: 9. CDR1 is SGDLS and CDR2 is YYNGEE in the germline V gene. This CDR3 is built from 18 residues.

The clonotype comes from a woman between 18 and 29 years old with Graves' ophthalmopathy. The sample comprised blood. The genes are TRBV9 and TRBJ2-3; 9 bases agree with TRBD1. Here the CDR3 reads CASSVAPDRGGGTDTQYF. The DNA for the CDR3 is TGTGCCAGCAGCGTAGCGCCGGACAGGGGTGGTGGCACAGATACGCAGTATTTT. Combining the CDR3 with reference TRBV9 and TRBJ2-3 gives the whole variable domain DSGVTQTPKHLITATGQRVTLRCSPRSGDLSVYWYQQSLDQGLQFLIQYYNGEERAKGNILERFSAQQFPDLHSELNLSSLELGDSALYFCASSVAPDRGGGTDTQYFGPGTRLTVL.